The next 13 T cell receptor beta chains were all read from a single sample in a study of graft-versus-host responses after intestinal transplantation. Some clones are missing from TCRdb's copy, which holds only in-frame ones; the method was immunoSEQ multiplex PCR. Of fewer than 95,000 clones listed, under 95% are singletons. Their antigen targets remain unknown. Here the sequenced sample was unstimulated CD8+ T cells sorted from spleen or lymph node cells, taken before intestinal transplant. These receptors all come from a human donor who received an intestinal transplant.

The chain carries TRBV27 and TRBJ1-4; the D gene is possibly TRBD1 (5 bases). The CDR3 contains 14 residues. CDR1 and CDR2 (germline): MNHEY, SMNVEV (reference sequence). Trimming removed 6 bases at V and 7 bases at J, with 15 bases between. The CDR3 spells CASSPLAGTEKLFF. CDR3 nucleotides: TGTGCCAGCAGCCCTCTCGCGGGGACTGAAAAACTGTTTTTT.

The chain employs TRBV19 and TRBJ2-1; 9 bases fit TRBD2. CDR3 size: 19 residues. From germline, CDR1 is LNHDA and CDR2 SQIVND (reference sequence). The trim removed 7 bases at V and 0 bases at J, leaving 16 bases unmatched. The CDR3 loop reads CASTSPVTSGPLSYNEQFF. CDR3 DNA: TGTGCCAGTACCTCGCCGGTTACTAGCGGGCCCCTCTCCTACAATGAGCAGTTCTTC.

In this sample, this clone turned up once. This chain uses TRBV29-1 with TRBJ2-7, with 9 bases fitting TRBD1. The CDR3 has 13 residues. V was clipped by 4 bases and J by 1 base; unmatched bases: 2. Germline values: CDR1 SQVTM, CDR2 ANQGSEA. The CDR3 loop reads CSVGTGASYEQYF. The DNA of the CDR3 is TGCAGCGTTGGGACAGGGGCGTCCTACGAGCAGTACTTC.

The chain links TRBV10-3 to TRBJ2-7, with TRBD2 identical over 11 bases. Unmatched junction bases numbered 5, after V lost 4 bases and J lost 3 bases. This CDR3 is built from 15 residues. The V gene's germline CDR1 is ENHRY and CDR2 SYGVKD. The DNA of the CDR3 is TGTGCCATCAGTGCCCCGGGACTAGCGGACTACGAGCAGTACTTC. It encodes CAISAPGLADYEQYF.

This rearrangement joins TRBV6-5 to TRBJ2-7; D may be TRBD2 (5 bases). With 0 bases removed from V and 5 bases from J, the gap between germline ends came to 14 bases. This CDR3 spans 15 amino acids. Germline-derived CDR1 and CDR2 are MNHEY and SVGAGI. DNA for the CDR3: TGTGCCAGCAGTTACTCGGAGGACCCTCGGAACGAGCAGTACTTC. Residues: CASSYSEDPRNEQYF.

This rearrangement joins TRBV21-1 to TRBJ1-3; the DNA was not compared with TRBD1, the D call given in the table. TRBV21-1 is a known pseudogene. The CDR3 runs to 15 residues. Written as DNA, the CDR3 is TGTGCCAGCAGCAGATTACAGGGCTCTGGAAACACCATATATTTT. This encodes CASSRLQGSGNTIYF.

V and J are TRBV16 and TRBJ1-4; D remains unclear. CDR3 length: 16 amino acids. Germline V gene sequence: CDR1 KGHSY, CDR2 FQNENV. The germline V and J ends were trimmed by 1 base and 0 bases, with 9 bases remaining between them. The chain's CDR3 is CASSQFWAPTNEKLFF. CDR3 in DNA: TGTGCCAGCAGCCAATTTTGGGCTCCAACTAATGAAAAACTGTTTTTT.

The gene calls are TRBV15 and TRBJ1-5, with TRBD1 identical over 7 bases. This CDR3 contains 15 residues. Germline V lookup: CDR1 LNHNV, CDR2 YYDKDF (reference sequence). The junction had 9 bases not matched to a gene; V was cut back by 8 bases and J by 2 bases. The DNA for the CDR3 is TGTGCCACCTCAGACAGGGAGGAGGGCAATCAGCCCCAGCATTTT. Protein: CATSDREEGNQPQHF.

V is TRBV6-6 and J is TRBJ1-1; tentative D call: TRBD1 (5 bases). Trimming pared 7 bases from V and 8 bases from J, leaving 11 bases between. Germline CDR1 is MNHNY and CDR2 is SVGAGI (reference sequence). The CDR3 is made up of 11 amino acids. CDR3: CASTHRTEAFF. CDR3 nucleotide sequence: TGTGCCAGCACCCACAGGACAGAAGCTTTCTTT.

The V and J genes are TRBV4-3 and TRBJ1-1; D might be TRBD1 (6 bases). The CDR3 has 15 residues. CDR1 is LGHNA, CDR2 YSLEER, per germline. Trimming took off 0 bases at V and 5 bases at J, with 13 bases between the two ends. Written as DNA, the CDR3 is TGCGCCAGCAGCCAAGAGGTGGGGGCCGGGACTGAAGCTTTCTTT. The encoded protein is CASSQEVGAGTEAFF.

The chain couples TRBV11-2 to TRBJ2-3, with 8 nucleotides matching TRBD1. The germline V gene encodes CDR1 SGHAT and CDR2 FQNNGV. The V segment lost 5 bases and the J segment 2 bases; nucleotides outside the gene matches: 6. The CDR3 contains 15 residues. This chain's CDR3 is CASSQRQGTTDTQYF. In DNA, the CDR3 is TGTGCCAGCAGCCAAAGACAGGGGACCACAGATACGCAGTATTTT.

The CDR3 here is CASSLVGQNTEAFF. The CDR3 DNA follows: TGTGCCAGCAGCTTAGTTGGCCAGAACACTGAAGCTTTCTTT. The chain joins TRBV7-9 to TRBJ1-1; D gene uncertain. V was shortened by 1 base and J by 1 base, with 7 bases between the two germline ends. The CDR3 spans 14 residues. In germline, CDR1 is SEHNR, CDR2 FQNEAQ (reference sequence).

This sequence joins TRBV4-1 and TRBJ2-7; D not certain. CDR1 MGHRA and CDR2 YSYEKL come from the germline V gene. Trimming took off 3 bases at V and 2 bases at J, with 11 bases between the two ends. This CDR3 region has 14 residues. This chain's CDR3 is CASSQADGAYEQYF. In DNA form, the CDR3 reads TGCGCCAGCAGCCAGGCCGACGGAGCCTACGAGCAGTACTTC.